These T cell receptor beta chains were read from a single sample in a study of shared T cell receptors in the human thymus. Libraries were prepared by immunoSEQ multiplex PCR; TCRdb keeps only in-frame clonotypes and omits some of them. The profile shows hundreds of thousands of clones, 70% to 90% of them singletons. These data are also associated with another study on human thymus T cells.

What was sequenced was thymocytes. Receptors originate from a boy younger than two with a congenital heart defect. CDR3s include the opening cysteine and the closing phenylalanine or tryptophan. The D gene is left open where the match is weak. Some rows mark clone size as missing; the rest say once, few, many or name a class of expanded clone.

J gene: TRBJ1-6
clone size: NA
D gene: NA
V gene: TRBV6-1
CDR3 protein: CAATTAYNSPLHF
CDR3 DNA: TGTGCCGCCACGACAGCCTATAATTCACCCCTCCACTTT

J gene: TRBJ1-2
clone size: NA
D gene: NA
V gene: TRBV28
CDR3 protein: CASNTEAPLDFARYDYTF
CDR3 DNA: TGTGCCAGCAACACCGAGGCCCCGCTAGACTTTGCCCGCTATGACTACACCTTC

J gene: TRBJ1-1
clone size: NA
D gene: NA
V gene: TRBV29-1
CDR3 protein: CSVENSRQGQMNTEAFF
CDR3 DNA: TGCAGCGTTGAAAATTCGAGGCAGGGGCAGATGAACACTGAAGCTTTCTTT

J gene: TRBJ1-1
clone size: NA
D gene: NA
V gene: TRBV29-1
CDR3 protein: CSVGGRGTEAFF
CDR3 DNA: TGCAGCGTGGGGGGGAGGGGCACTGAAGCTTTCTTT

J gene: TRBJ1-5
clone size: NA
D gene: TRBD1
V gene: TRBV4-1
CDR3 protein: CASSQRDRGLGLDHQPQHF
CDR3 DNA: TGCGCCAGCAGCCAACGGGACAGGGGGCTCGGTTTGGACCATCAGCCCCAGCATTTT

J gene: TRBJ1-1
clone size: NA
D gene: TRBD1
V gene: TRBV19
CDR3 protein: CASSMGQPVVAEAFF
CDR3 DNA: TGTGCCAGTAGTATGGGACAGCCGGTTGTCGCTGAAGCTTTCTTT

J gene: TRBJ1-5
clone size: NA
D gene: NA
V gene: TRBV4-1
CDR3 protein: CASSQDGVAGDNQPQHF
CDR3 DNA: TGCGCCAGCAGCCAAGATGGTGTGGCGGGGGATAATCAGCCCCAGCATTTT

J gene: TRBJ2-7
clone size: NA
D gene: TRBD1
V gene: TRBV6-6
CDR3 protein: CASSYSTGGSYEQYF
CDR3 DNA: TGTGCCAGCAGTTACTCGACAGGGGGGAGCTACGAGCAGTACTTC

J gene: TRBJ1-5
clone size: NA
D gene: TRBD1
V gene: TRBV30
CDR3 protein: CAWSTRGRGNQPQHF
CDR3 DNA: TGTGCCTGGAGTACCAGGGGGCGCGGTAATCAGCCCCAGCATTTT

J gene: TRBJ2-3
clone size: NA
D gene: NA
V gene: TRBV29-1
CDR3 protein: CSVDRGSTDTQYF
CDR3 DNA: TGCAGCGTTGACAGGGGAAGCACAGATACGCAGTATTTT

J gene: TRBJ1-3
clone size: NA
D gene: NA
V gene: TRBV19
CDR3 protein: CASSTRRGSGDIGNTIYF
CDR3 DNA: TGTGCCAGTAGTACCCGCCGGGGGAGCGGAGACATTGGAAACACCATATATTTT

J gene: TRBJ1-6
clone size: NA
D gene: TRBD1
V gene: TRBV5-6
CDR3 protein: CASSLGRGLRNSPLHF
CDR3 DNA: TGTGCCAGCAGCTTGGGAAGGGGGCTGAGGAATTCACCCCTCCACTTT

J gene: TRBJ1-4
clone size: once
D gene: NA
V gene: TRBV25-1
CDR3 protein: CASSRGDEKLFF
CDR3 DNA: TGTGCCAGCAGCAGGGGAGATGAAAAACTGTTTTTT

J gene: TRBJ2-1
clone size: NA
D gene: TRBD1
V gene: TRBV7-9
CDR3 protein: CASSQDREIHNEQFF
CDR3 DNA: TGTGCCAGCAGCCAAGACAGGGAGATCCACAATGAGCAGTTCTTC

J gene: TRBJ2-1
clone size: few
D gene: NA
V gene: TRBV6-1
CDR3 protein: CVTHGADNEQFF
CDR3 DNA: TGTGTCACCCACGGTGCGGACAATGAGCAGTTCTTC

J gene: TRBJ2-1
clone size: once
D gene: NA
V gene: TRBV5-3
CDR3 protein: CARSLCRSSCCYYNEQFF
CDR3 DNA: TGTGCCAGAAGCTTGTGCCGGTCCTCCTGCTGCTATTACAATGAGCAGTTCTTC

J gene: TRBJ2-7
clone size: NA
D gene: TRBD2
V gene: TRBV6-6
CDR3 protein: CASSPGTSGAYYEQYF
CDR3 DNA: TGTGCCAGCAGTCCCGGGACTAGCGGGGCTTACTACGAGCAGTACTTC

J gene: TRBJ2-7
clone size: NA
D gene: TRBD1
V gene: TRBV11-1
CDR3 protein: CASSLSARTGTGTPYEQYF
CDR3 DNA: TGTGCCAGCAGCTTAAGCGCGCGGACCGGGACAGGGACGCCCTACGAGCAGTACTTC

J gene: TRBJ1-5
clone size: NA
D gene: NA
V gene: TRBV30
CDR3 protein: CAWSTGYSNQPQHF
CDR3 DNA: TGTGCCTGGAGTACAGGTTATAGCAATCAGCCCCAGCATTTT

J gene: TRBJ2-2
clone size: NA
D gene: NA
V gene: TRBV7-6
CDR3 protein: CASSRMTDTGELFF
CDR3 DNA: TGTGCCAGCAGCCGTATGACAGACACCGGGGAGCTGTTTTTT

J gene: TRBJ1-2
clone size: few
D gene: TRBD1
V gene: TRBV6-1
CDR3 protein: CASSERELRTGPRGGGYTF
CDR3 DNA: TGTGCCAGCAGTGAAAGGGAGCTAAGGACAGGCCCCCGAGGGGGCGGCTACACCTTC

J gene: TRBJ2-7
clone size: NA
D gene: TRBD1
V gene: TRBV18
CDR3 protein: CASSPGTDHEQYF
CDR3 DNA: TGTGCCAGCTCACCAGGGACAGACCACGAGCAGTACTTC

J gene: TRBJ1-4
clone size: NA
D gene: NA
V gene: TRBV30
CDR3 protein: CAWSVRSSGLDEKLFF
CDR3 DNA: TGTGCCTGGAGTGTACGATCTTCGGGACTGGACGAAAAACTGTTTTTT

J gene: TRBJ2-2
clone size: few
D gene: TRBD2
V gene: TRBV5-1
CDR3 protein: CASSLAGKASGDTGELFF
CDR3 DNA: TGCGCCAGCAGCTTGGCCGGTAAGGCTAGCGGGGATACCGGGGAGCTGTTTTTT

J gene: TRBJ2-3
clone size: NA
D gene: TRBD2
V gene: TRBV4-3
CDR3 protein: CASSRTSGRAKDTQYF
CDR3 DNA: TGCGCCAGCAGCCGGACTAGCGGGAGGGCCAAAGATACGCAGTATTTT

J gene: TRBJ2-7
clone size: NA
D gene: NA
V gene: TRBV4-3
CDR3 protein: CASSPTWARQKEQYF
CDR3 DNA: TGCGCCAGCAGCCCCACTTGGGCACGGCAAAAAGAGCAGTACTTC

J gene: TRBJ2-1
clone size: NA
D gene: TRBD2
V gene: TRBV28
CDR3 protein: CASSLFAGVYNEQFF
CDR3 DNA: TGTGCCAGCAGTTTGTTTGCGGGAGTGTACAATGAGCAGTTCTTC

J gene: TRBJ1-2
clone size: NA
D gene: NA
V gene: TRBV6-6
CDR3 protein: CASSYVAGLTFAYTF
CDR3 DNA: TGTGCCAGCAGTTATGTGGCAGGCCTAACCTTTGCCTACACCTTC

J gene: TRBJ2-1
clone size: NA
D gene: TRBD2
V gene: TRBV7-8
CDR3 protein: CASSRSRGSFYNEQFF
CDR3 DNA: TGTGCCAGCAGCCGATCTCGCGGGAGTTTCTACAATGAGCAGTTCTTC

J gene: TRBJ1-5
clone size: NA
D gene: NA
V gene: TRBV11-2
CDR3 protein: CASSRLPAEDSNQPQHF
CDR3 DNA: TGTGCCAGCAGCCGACTACCGGCGGAGGATAGCAATCAGCCCCAGCATTTT

J gene: TRBJ2-3
clone size: NA
D gene: NA
V gene: TRBV29-1
CDR3 protein: CSVETDTQYF
CDR3 DNA: TGCAGCGTGGAGACAGATACGCAGTATTTT

J gene: TRBJ2-7
clone size: NA
D gene: NA
V gene: TRBV5-6
CDR3 protein: CASSLTRVQQYEQYF
CDR3 DNA: TGTGCCAGCAGCTTAACCCGGGTCCAACAATACGAGCAGTACTTC

J gene: TRBJ1-1
clone size: NA
D gene: TRBD1
V gene: TRBV5-1
CDR3 protein: CASSIRDRKNTEAFF
CDR3 DNA: TGCGCCAGCAGCATACGGGACAGAAAGAACACTGAAGCTTTCTTT

J gene: TRBJ2-2
clone size: NA
D gene: TRBD2
V gene: TRBV15
CDR3 protein: CATSRHGTSGRGNTGELFF
CDR3 DNA: TGTGCCACCAGCAGACATGGGACTAGCGGGAGGGGGAACACCGGGGAGCTGTTTTTT

J gene: TRBJ2-7
clone size: NA
D gene: NA
V gene: TRBV7-2
CDR3 protein: CASSLVQGVEQYF
CDR3 DNA: TGTGCCAGCAGCTTAGTCCAGGGTGTCGAGCAGTACTTC

J gene: TRBJ2-7
clone size: NA
D gene: TRBD1
V gene: TRBV28
CDR3 protein: CASSLEGQTNSYEQYF
CDR3 DNA: TGTGCCAGCAGTTTAGAGGGACAGACTAACTCCTACGAGCAGTACTTC

J gene: TRBJ2-7
clone size: NA
D gene: NA
V gene: TRBV5-1
CDR3 protein: CASSLEGDTQYF
CDR3 DNA: TGCGCCAGCAGCTTGGAGGGGGACACGCAGTACTTC

J gene: TRBJ2-1
clone size: NA
D gene: TRBD1
V gene: TRBV15
CDR3 protein: CATVGTGAYNEQFF
CDR3 DNA: TGTGCCACCGTCGGGACAGGGGCTTACAATGAGCAGTTCTTC

J gene: TRBJ2-5
clone size: NA
D gene: NA
V gene: TRBV5-6
CDR3 protein: CASSLIEEQETQYF
CDR3 DNA: TGTGCCAGCAGCTTGATTGAGGAGCAAGAGACCCAGTACTTC

J gene: TRBJ1-6
clone size: NA
D gene: TRBD1
V gene: TRBV14
CDR3 protein: CASSQQDVRGRSVSPLHF
CDR3 DNA: TGTGCCAGCAGCCAGCAAGACGTTAGGGGGCGCAGCGTATCACCCCTCCACTTT

J gene: TRBJ2-5
clone size: NA
D gene: NA
V gene: TRBV4-3
CDR3 protein: CASSQDTDNRQETQYF
CDR3 DNA: TGCGCCAGCAGCCAAGATACGGACAACCGACAAGAGACCCAGTACTTC

J gene: TRBJ2-7
clone size: few
D gene: NA
V gene: TRBV10-1
CDR3 protein: CASSEDYLASYEQYF
CDR3 DNA: TGCGCCAGCAGTGAGGACTATTTAGCGTCCTACGAGCAGTACTTC

J gene: TRBJ2-7
clone size: NA
D gene: TRBD2
V gene: TRBV4-2
CDR3 protein: CASSQGTSTYEQYF
CDR3 DNA: TGTGCCAGCAGCCAAGGGACTAGCACCTACGAGCAGTACTTC

J gene: TRBJ1-6
clone size: NA
D gene: TRBD1
V gene: TRBV6-5
CDR3 protein: CASSSRGRGDNSPLHF
CDR3 DNA: TGTGCCAGCAGTTCACGGGGCAGGGGGGATAATTCACCCCTCCACTTT

J gene: TRBJ1-4
clone size: NA
D gene: NA
V gene: TRBV9
CDR3 protein: CASSVGREVDEKLFF
CDR3 DNA: TGTGCCAGCAGCGTAGGTAGGGAGGTCGATGAAAAACTGTTTTTT

J gene: TRBJ2-2
clone size: NA
D gene: NA
V gene: TRBV28
CDR3 protein: CASSLSGYAGELFF
CDR3 DNA: TGTGCCAGCAGTTTATCGGGTTATGCCGGGGAGCTGTTTTTT

J gene: TRBJ2-7
clone size: NA
D gene: TRBD1
V gene: TRBV5-1
CDR3 protein: CASSWDRPPGEQYF
CDR3 DNA: TGCGCCAGCAGCTGGGACAGACCGCCGGGCGAGCAGTACTTC

J gene: TRBJ2-7
clone size: NA
D gene: NA
V gene: TRBV29-1
CDR3 protein: CSVVPRPEGYEQYF
CDR3 DNA: TGCAGCGTTGTGCCCAGGCCTGAGGGCTACGAGCAGTACTTC

J gene: TRBJ1-1
clone size: NA
D gene: TRBD1
V gene: TRBV28
CDR3 protein: CASRIKQGLNTEAFF
CDR3 DNA: TGTGCCAGCAGAATCAAACAGGGGCTGAACACTGAAGCTTTCTTT

J gene: TRBJ1-1
clone size: once
D gene: NA
V gene: TRBV28
CDR3 protein: CASSFAVPNTEAFF
CDR3 DNA: TGTGCCAGCAGTTTCGCAGTACCGAACACTGAAGCTTTCTTT

J gene: TRBJ1-3
clone size: few
D gene: TRBD1
V gene: TRBV19
CDR3 protein: CASSPWDSISSGNTIYF
CDR3 DNA: TGTGCCAGTAGTCCATGGGACAGTATCAGCTCTGGAAACACCATATATTTT

J gene: TRBJ2-7
clone size: NA
D gene: TRBD2
V gene: TRBV11-2
CDR3 protein: CASSLVGGLASYEQYF
CDR3 DNA: TGTGCCAGCAGCTTAGTGGGGGGACTAGCGTCCTACGAGCAGTACTTC

J gene: TRBJ2-2
clone size: once
D gene: TRBD1
V gene: TRBV4-3
CDR3 protein: CASSQDRGPANTGELFF
CDR3 DNA: TGCGCCAGCAGCCAAGACAGGGGGCCGGCGAACACCGGGGAGCTGTTTTTT

J gene: TRBJ1-2
clone size: NA
D gene: NA
V gene: TRBV4-1
CDR3 protein: CASSQERGSGYGYTF
CDR3 DNA: TGCGCCAGCAGCCAAGAGAGGGGGAGTGGCTATGGCTACACCTTC

J gene: TRBJ1-2
clone size: once
D gene: TRBD1
V gene: TRBV6-5
CDR3 protein: CASRRQGENYGYTF
CDR3 DNA: TGTGCCAGCAGACGACAGGGTGAGAACTATGGCTACACCTTC

J gene: TRBJ1-3
clone size: NA
D gene: TRBD1
V gene: TRBV27
CDR3 protein: CASSLTRDRRNTIYF
CDR3 DNA: TGTGCCAGCAGCCTCACCCGGGACAGAAGAAACACCATATATTTT

J gene: TRBJ1-1
clone size: NA
D gene: NA
V gene: TRBV5-1
CDR3 protein: CASSADRVNTEAFF
CDR3 DNA: TGCGCCAGCAGCGCCGACAGAGTGAACACTGAAGCTTTCTTT

J gene: TRBJ2-1
clone size: NA
D gene: TRBD1
V gene: TRBV2
CDR3 protein: CASRHNRGYNEQFF
CDR3 DNA: TGTGCCAGCAGACATAACAGGGGGTACAATGAGCAGTTCTTC

J gene: TRBJ2-3
clone size: NA
D gene: TRBD2
V gene: TRBV5-6
CDR3 protein: CASRDGTSGPKGTDTQYF
CDR3 DNA: TGTGCCAGCAGGGATGGCACTAGCGGGCCTAAGGGCACAGATACGCAGTATTTT

J gene: TRBJ2-1
clone size: NA
D gene: TRBD2
V gene: TRBV7-3
CDR3 protein: CASSPGGAHNEQFF
CDR3 DNA: TGTGCCAGCAGCCCCGGGGGGGCCCACAATGAGCAGTTCTTC